This TCR beta chain came from a study of blood T cell repertoires in COVID-19. Whole-study context: COVID-19 samples from acute and convalescent phases originated in the United States, Italy and Spain. Nucleic acid was either cDNA or gDNA, and it came from T cells, B-cell-depleted T cells, or PBMCs.

Clones were sequenced by immunoSEQ multiplex PCR, and TCRdb holds only the in-frame ones, with some missing. The repertoire holds almost 95,000 clones, with 70% to 90% as singletons. The CDR3 is 14 amino acids. V lost 1 base and J lost 4, with 13 bases in between. Germline CDR1 is GTSNPN and CDR2 is SVGIG (reference sequence). The receptor comes from a woman aged 55 to 70 with COVID-19, enrolled during active disease. The V gene is TRBV30, the J gene TRBJ1-2; no clear D. The sequenced sample consisted of peripheral blood. The CDR3 DNA reads TGTGCCTGGAGTGGTACCGGGGATAGCTATGGCTACACCTTC. Translated: CAWSGTGDSYGYTF. The full variable domain, its missing parts supplied by reference TRBV30 and TRBJ1-2, is SQTIHQWPATLVQPVGSPLSLECTVEGTSNPNLYWYRQAAGRGLQLLFYSVGIGQISSEVPQNLSASRPQDRQFILSSKKLLLSDSGFYLCAWSGTGDSYGYTFGSGTRLTVV.